These 3 T cell receptor beta chains were sequenced from one sample in a study of T cells after yellow fever vaccination. TCRdb re-derived calls from the 5' RACE reads in MiXCR, one entry per CDR3 protein. The sample lists hundreds of thousands of distinct CDR3 sequences, around 20% seen once, with 18% in the top ten. The material was PBMCs, obtained before the yellow fever booster vaccination. These receptors were taken from a man aged 18 to 29 who received the YFV17D yellow fever vaccine.

This clonotype was observed a few times. The CDR3 nucleotides are TGTGCCAGCAGCTTATCTAGCGGGGGGGCAGGAGCGTCCTACGAGCAGTACGTC. The encoded protein is CASSLSSGGAGASYEQYV. The rearrangement uses TRBV7-2 and TRBJ2-7; TRBD2 aligns across 12 bases. Germline trimming cut 2 bases from V and 1 base from J; bases unmatched to any gene: 9. The CDR3 covers 18 residues. Germline lookup yields CDR1 SGHTA and CDR2 FQGNSA.

This clonotype was observed many times. This chain's CDR3 is CASSLLGGSGVYRSPLHF. Written as DNA, the CDR3 is TGCGCCAGCAGCCTCCTTGGGGGCTCAGGGGTATATCGATCACCCCTCCACTTT. The gene calls are TRBV4-3 and TRBJ1-6; the D gene is possibly TRBD1 (6 bases). V lost 4 bases and J 10 bases, leaving 26 bases between the germline ends. The length of the CDR3 is 18 residues. Germline V CDR1 and CDR2: LGHNA, YSLEER.

The gene calls are TRBV7-9 and TRBJ2-7; D might be TRBD1 (5 bases). Germline CDR1 SEHNR, CDR2 FQNEAQ (reference sequence). This CDR3 contains 14 residues. Trimming shortened V by 5 bases and J by 0 bases, and 11 bases separated the two germline ends. DNA for the CDR3: TGTGCCAGCAGCGTTCAGCAGGGCTCCTACGAGCAGTACTTC. Translated: CASSVQQGSYEQYF. The whole variable domain, filled in from reference TRBV7-9 and TRBJ2-7, reads DTGVSQNPRHKITKRGQNVTFRCDPISEHNRLYWYRQTLGQGPEFLTYFQNEAQLEKSRLLSDRFSAERPKGSFSTLEIQRTEQGDSAMYLCASSVQQGSYEQYFGPGTRLTVT.